These T cell receptor beta chains were read from a single sample in a study of T cells in localized non-small cell lung cancer. Assay used: immunoSEQ multiplex PCR; TCRdb lists only in-frame clones, some missing. This sample carries fewer than 100,000 clones, 80% of them seen once, and the ten largest clones take 8.5% to 10%. Sequencing was performed on peripheral blood, taken before any cancer treatment. The source of these receptors is a female donor over 55 with stage I lung adenocarcinoma. CDR3s include the opening cysteine and the closing phenylalanine or tryptophan. D genes are given only for firm matches. Part of the rows lack a size; the others show once, few, many or a class for expanded clones.

v_gene,j_gene,abundance,d_gene,CDR3nt,CDR3aa
TRBV18,TRBJ2-1,few,NA,TGTGCCAGCTCACCACTAACGACAGTGAGTGCCTACAATGAGCAGTTCTTC,CASSPLTTVSAYNEQFF
TRBV2,TRBJ2-7,NA,TRBD1,TGTGCCAGCAGTGGTCTTCCCGGGCAGGACAGGGTCTTTTACGAGCAGTACTTC,CASSGLPGQDRVFYEQYF
TRBV19,TRBJ1-1,NA,NA,TGTGCCAGTAGTATACAGGTAGAGAACACTGAAGCTTTCTTT,CASSIQVENTEAFF
TRBV14,TRBJ2-1,NA,TRBD2,TGTGCCAGCAGCCGTCTGGGACTAGCGGCCTACAATGAGCAGTTCTTC,CASSRLGLAAYNEQFF
TRBV7-3,TRBJ2-7,NA,TRBD1,TGTGCCAGCAGCTTCGGACAGGCCTACGAGCAGTACTTC,CASSFGQAYEQYF
TRBV5-6,TRBJ2-7,NA,TRBD1,TGTGCCAGCAGCCTGGGACAGGGAGCCTACGAGCAGTACTTC,CASSLGQGAYEQYF
TRBV5-8,TRBJ2-3,NA,NA,TGTGCCAGCAGCTTCGGATCCACAGATACGCAGTATTTT,CASSFGSTDTQYF
TRBV5-1,TRBJ1-4,NA,NA,TGCGCCAGCAGCTTGGACGAAAAACTGTTTTTT,CASSLDEKLFF
TRBV4-3,TRBJ1-4,NA,NA,TGCGCCAGCAGCCAAGATGTGGGGGACAATGAAAAACTGTTTTTT,CASSQDVGDNEKLFF
TRBV2,TRBJ1-2,NA,TRBD1,TGTGCCAGCAGTCGCGACAGGGTCCAGAATGGCTACACCTTC,CASSRDRVQNGYTF
TRBV2,TRBJ1-1,NA,NA,TGTGCCAGCAGTGAAACGCTGAACACTGAAGCTTTCTTT,CASSETLNTEAFF
TRBV29-1,TRBJ2-7,NA,TRBD1,TGCAGCGTTCGCACGACCGGGACAGGGTTCCACGAGCAGTACTTC,CSVRTTGTGFHEQYF
TRBV11-2,TRBJ2-3,once,NA,TGTGCCAGCAGCTTAGACGGACTTGGCACAGATACGCAGTATTTT,CASSLDGLGTDTQYF
TRBV15,TRBJ2-2,NA,NA,TGTGCCACCAGCAGAGATGAAGGGACAAGGGCCGGGGAGCTGTTTTTT,CATSRDEGTRAGELFF
TRBV10-3,TRBJ1-5,NA,NA,TGTGCCATCAGTGAACGAAATAGCAATCAGCCCCAGCATTTT,CAISERNSNQPQHF
TRBV29-1,TRBJ2-3,once,TRBD2,TGCAGCGTTGCCTTTGCACTAGCGGGGGGCACAGATACGCAGTATTTT,CSVAFALAGGTDTQYF
TRBV4-2,TRBJ1-2,few,NA,TGTGCCAGCAGCCAAGTTTTGAATAACTATGGCTACACCTTC,CASSQVLNNYGYTF
TRBV27,TRBJ2-7,few,NA,TGTGCCAGCAGACAGGACAACTCCTACGAGCAGTACTTC,CASRQDNSYEQYF